This TCR beta chain was sequenced for a study of blood T cell repertoires in COVID-19. For the study at large: Some COVID-19 samples were acute and others convalescent; all came from the United States, Italy and Spain. T cells, B-cell-depleted T cells, or PBMCs provided the cDNA or gDNA that served as material.

Per the original data handling: Amplified reference gene primers provided the basis for estimating nucleated cell counts. Assay used: immunoSEQ multiplex PCR; TCRdb lists only in-frame clones, some missing. The D gene and trimming were derived from the DNA, and the V and J assignments and clone size from that table. The sample yields more than 85,000 clones, around four fifths seen once. The CDR3 length is 16 residues. CDR1 is MDHEN, CDR2 SYDVKM, per germline. The germline V and J ends were trimmed by 7 bases and 3 bases, with 19 bases remaining between them. Sequencing used peripheral blood. The chain is built from TRBV28 and TRBJ2-1, with D maybe TRBD2 (6 bases). This TCR derives from an older woman with acute or convalescent COVID-19. CDR3: CASTRRGRTYYNEQFF. The DNA for the CDR3 is TGTGCCAGCACGAGACGGGGGAGAACATACTACAATGAGCAGTTCTTC.